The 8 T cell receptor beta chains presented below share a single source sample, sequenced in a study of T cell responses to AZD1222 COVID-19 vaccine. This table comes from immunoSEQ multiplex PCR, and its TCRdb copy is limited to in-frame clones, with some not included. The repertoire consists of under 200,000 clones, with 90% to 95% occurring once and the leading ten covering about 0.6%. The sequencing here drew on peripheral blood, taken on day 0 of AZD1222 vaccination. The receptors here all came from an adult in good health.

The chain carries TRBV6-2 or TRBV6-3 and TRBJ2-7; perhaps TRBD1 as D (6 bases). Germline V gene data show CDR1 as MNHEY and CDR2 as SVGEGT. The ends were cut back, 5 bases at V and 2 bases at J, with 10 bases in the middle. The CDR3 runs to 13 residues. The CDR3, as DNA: TGTGCCAGCAGTCCACAGGGACCCTACGAGCAGTACTTC. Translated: CASSPQGPYEQYF.

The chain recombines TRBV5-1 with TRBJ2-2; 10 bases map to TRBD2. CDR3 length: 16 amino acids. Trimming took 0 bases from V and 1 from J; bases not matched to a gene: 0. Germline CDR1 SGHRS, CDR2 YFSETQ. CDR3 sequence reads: CASSLGTSGNTGELFF. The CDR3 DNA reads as TGCGCCAGCAGCTTGGGGACTAGCGGGAACACCGGGGAGCTGTTTTTT.

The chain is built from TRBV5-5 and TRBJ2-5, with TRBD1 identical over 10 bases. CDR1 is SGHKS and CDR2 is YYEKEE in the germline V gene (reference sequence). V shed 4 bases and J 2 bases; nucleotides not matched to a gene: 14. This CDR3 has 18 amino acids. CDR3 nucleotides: TGTGCCAGCAGCCCCGTCGGGACAGGGGCCTCTAGACAAGAGACCCAGTACTTC. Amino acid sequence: CASSPVGTGASRQETQYF.

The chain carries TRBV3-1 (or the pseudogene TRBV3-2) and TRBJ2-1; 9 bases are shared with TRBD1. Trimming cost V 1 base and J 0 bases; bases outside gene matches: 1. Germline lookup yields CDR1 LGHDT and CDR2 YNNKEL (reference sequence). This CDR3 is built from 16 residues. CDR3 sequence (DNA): TGTGCCAGCAGCCAAGGACAGGGGGGCTCCTACAATGAGCAGTTCTTC. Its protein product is CASSQGQGGSYNEQFF.

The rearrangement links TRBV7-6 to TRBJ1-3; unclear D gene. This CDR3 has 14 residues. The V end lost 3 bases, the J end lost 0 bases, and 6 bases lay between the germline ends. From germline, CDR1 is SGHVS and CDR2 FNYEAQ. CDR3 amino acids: CASSFGGSGNTIYF. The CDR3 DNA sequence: TGTGCCAGCAGCTTTGGTGGCTCTGGAAACACCATATATTTT.

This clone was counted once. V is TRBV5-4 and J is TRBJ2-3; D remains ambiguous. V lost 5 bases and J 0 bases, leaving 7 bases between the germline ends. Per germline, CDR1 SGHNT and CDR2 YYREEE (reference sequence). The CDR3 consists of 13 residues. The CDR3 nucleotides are TGTGCCAGCAGTTCTGGGAGCACAGATACGCAGTATTTT. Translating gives CASSSGSTDTQYF.

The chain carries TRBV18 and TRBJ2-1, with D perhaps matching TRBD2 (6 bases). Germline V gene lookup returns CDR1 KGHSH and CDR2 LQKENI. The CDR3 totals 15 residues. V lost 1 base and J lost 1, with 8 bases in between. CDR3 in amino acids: CASSPRLESYNEQFF. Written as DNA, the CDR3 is TGTGCCAGCTCACCACGACTAGAGTCCTACAATGAGCAGTTCTTC.

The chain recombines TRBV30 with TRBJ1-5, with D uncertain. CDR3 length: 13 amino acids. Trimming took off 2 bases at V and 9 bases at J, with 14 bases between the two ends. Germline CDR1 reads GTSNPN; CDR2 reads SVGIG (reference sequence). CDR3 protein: CAWSHSGAGPQHF. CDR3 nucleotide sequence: TGTGCCTGGAGTCACAGTGGTGCAGGGCCCCAGCATTTT.